One TCR beta chain is described in this entry. The data originate from a study of blood T cell repertoires in COVID-19. In the study overall: Both acute and convalescent COVID-19 samples were obtained from the United States, Italy and Spain.

The CDR3 runs 15 residues. Sequenced by immunoSEQ multiplex PCR; TCRdb stores in-frame clones only, minus some. The sample lists some 230,000 clones; 70% to 85% were seen once. The receptor was derived from a woman in her thirties or forties with acute COVID-19. The sample comprised PBMCs or T cells enriched from blood (not recorded which). The V and J genes are TRBV12-2 and TRBJ1-4; the table's TRBD1 call for D was not verified on the DNA. TRBV12-2 is a pseudogene locus. The CDR3: CASRLCQGNDEKLFF. In DNA, the CDR3 is TGTGCAAGTCGCTTATGCCAGGGTAACGATGAAAAACTGTTTTTT.